This T cell receptor beta chain was found in a study of control samples from healthy donors and cancer patients. This CDR3 spans 11 amino acids. Germline V gene sequence: CDR1 SNHLY, CDR2 FYNNEI. Profiled with immunoSEQ multiplex PCR; TCRdb holds only in-frame clones, not every one. The sample lists about 170,000 clones, just under 95% occurring once. The clonotype originates from a woman in her fifties or sixties in good health. Input material: blood. The V gene is TRBV2, the J gene TRBJ1-3; D unclear. The CDR3 bases are TGTGCGGGGTCGTCTGGAAACACCATATATTTT. Translating it yields CAGSSGNTIYF.